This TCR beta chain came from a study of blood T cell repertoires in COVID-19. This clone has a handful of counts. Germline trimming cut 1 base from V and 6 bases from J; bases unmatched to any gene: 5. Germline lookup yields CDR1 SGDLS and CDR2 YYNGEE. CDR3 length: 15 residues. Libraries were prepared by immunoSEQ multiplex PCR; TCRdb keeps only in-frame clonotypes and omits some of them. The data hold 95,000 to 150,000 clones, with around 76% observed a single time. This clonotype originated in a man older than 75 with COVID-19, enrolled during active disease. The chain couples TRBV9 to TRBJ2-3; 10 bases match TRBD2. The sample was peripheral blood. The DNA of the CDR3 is TGTGCCAGCAGCGTACTAGCGGGAGTTGGGGATACGCAGTATTTT. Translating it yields CASSVLAGVGDTQYF.